This T cell receptor beta chain comes out of a study of cytomegalovirus exposure and HLA in healthy donors. The PCR contained 60 Vbeta and 13 Jbeta primers. The method was immunoSEQ multiplex PCR; TCRdb's version includes in-frame clones alone and lacks a portion of them. The sample shows around 150,000 clones, around three quarters of them seen only once. The CDR3 sequence is 14 residues long. V was trimmed by 2 bases and J by 6 bases, leaving 13 bases between them. Germline loops: CDR1 SGHTA, CDR2 FQGNSA. Input material: PBMCs. The chain links TRBV7-2 to TRBJ1-1; possible D gene TRBD1, 6 bases. This TCR was sampled from a man in his forties in good health and CMV-seropositive. The CDR3 reads CASSLSGAFPEAFF. The CDR3 DNA reads TGTGCCAGCAGCTTATCAGGGGCTTTTCCTGAAGCTTTCTTT.